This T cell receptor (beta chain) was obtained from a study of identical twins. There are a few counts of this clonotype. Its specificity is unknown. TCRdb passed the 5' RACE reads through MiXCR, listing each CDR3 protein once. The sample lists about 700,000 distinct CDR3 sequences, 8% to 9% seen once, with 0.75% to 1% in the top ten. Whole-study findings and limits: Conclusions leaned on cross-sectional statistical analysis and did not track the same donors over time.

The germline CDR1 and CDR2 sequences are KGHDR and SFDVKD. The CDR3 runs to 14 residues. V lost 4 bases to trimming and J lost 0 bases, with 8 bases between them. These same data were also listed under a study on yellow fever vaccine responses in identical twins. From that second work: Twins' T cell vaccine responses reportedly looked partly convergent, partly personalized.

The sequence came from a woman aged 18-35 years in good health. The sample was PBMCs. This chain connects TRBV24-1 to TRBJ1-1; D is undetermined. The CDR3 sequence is CATSDLRVNTEAFF. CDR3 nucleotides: TGTGCCACCAGTGACTTGAGGGTGAACACTGAAGCTTTCTTT.